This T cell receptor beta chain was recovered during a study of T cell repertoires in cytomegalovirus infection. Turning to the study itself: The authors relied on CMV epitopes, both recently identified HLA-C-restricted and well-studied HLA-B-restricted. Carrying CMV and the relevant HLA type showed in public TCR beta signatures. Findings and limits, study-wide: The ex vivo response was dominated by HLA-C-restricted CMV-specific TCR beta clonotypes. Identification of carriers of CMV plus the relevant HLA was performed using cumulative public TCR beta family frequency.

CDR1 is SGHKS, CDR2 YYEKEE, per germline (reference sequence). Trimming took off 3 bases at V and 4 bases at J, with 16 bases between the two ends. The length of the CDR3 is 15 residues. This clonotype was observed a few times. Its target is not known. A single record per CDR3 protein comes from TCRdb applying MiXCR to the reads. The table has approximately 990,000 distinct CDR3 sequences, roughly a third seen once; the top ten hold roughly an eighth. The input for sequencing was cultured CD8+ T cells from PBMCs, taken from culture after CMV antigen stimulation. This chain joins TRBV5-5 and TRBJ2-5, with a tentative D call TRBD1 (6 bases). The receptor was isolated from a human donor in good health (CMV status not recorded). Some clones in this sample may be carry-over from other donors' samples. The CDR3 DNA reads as TGTGCCAGCAGCTACCCAGGGGCTGGTGGAGAGACCCAGTACTTC. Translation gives CASSYPGAGGETQYF.